The entry that follows covers one T cell receptor beta chain sequence. Mismatch with germline at one junction end may stem from a read error. This record comes from a study of blood T cell repertoires in COVID-19. The germline gives CDR1 SGHRS, CDR2 YFSETQ. This CDR3 comprises 12 residues. Original methodology: The assay estimated nucleated cells by amplifying reference gene primers. The data were produced by immunoSEQ multiplex PCR, yet TCRdb's version contains in-frame clones alone and is incomplete. V and J calls and clone size follow that table, whereas D and trimming were derived from the DNA. Among about 260,000 clones, around 80% were seen once, and the ten largest hold approximately 4.3%.

The material sequenced was PBMCs or T cells enriched from blood (not recorded which). The V and J genes are TRBV5-1 and TRBJ2-3; D gene ambiguous. This TCR came from a man between 25 and 39 years old with acute COVID-19. CDR3 sequence (DNA): TGTGCCAGCAGCTCCTACACAGATACGCAGTATTTT. Its protein is CASSSYTDTQYF.